These 18 T cell receptor beta chains were all obtained from the same sample, sequenced in a study of T cell responses to AZD1222 COVID-19 vaccine. Profiling relied on immunoSEQ multiplex PCR, and the TCRdb table lists in-frame clones only, not all of them. Among 120,000 or so clones listed, roughly 87% were seen once. The sample in question was peripheral blood, obtained on day 0 of AZD1222 vaccination. These receptors were obtained from an adult in good health.

This chain joins TRBV5-1 and TRBJ1-1; 7 bases map to TRBD1. The CDR3 has 18 residues. CDR1 is SGHRS and CDR2 is YFSETQ in the germline V gene. V was pared by 1 base and J by 4 bases, with 16 bases of the junction left unmatched. The DNA for the CDR3 is TGCGCCAGCAGCTTGCGACAGGGCCGGGGTCGCGTTGGCACTGAAGCTTTCTTT. Translating it yields CASSLRQGRGRVGTEAFF. The whole variable domain, remainder taken from reference TRBV5-1 and TRBJ1-1, is KAGVTQTPRYLIKTRGQQVTLSCSPISGHRSVSWYQQTPGQGLQFLFEYFSETQRNKGNFPGRFSGRQFSNSRSEMNVSTLELGDSALYLCASSLRQGRGRVGTEAFFGQGTRLTVV.

The chain joins TRBV5-5 to TRBJ2-7, with D possibly being TRBD1 (6 bases). From germline, CDR1 is SGHKS and CDR2 YYEKEE (reference sequence). CDR3 length: 16 amino acids. V lost 4 bases, J lost 4 bases, and 21 bases lay in between. For the CDR3, the DNA is TGTGCCAGCAGCAAACCGACAGGACTGATTTTTTACGAGCAGTACTTC. Its translation: CASSKPTGLIFYEQYF.

This chain connects TRBV5-1 to TRBJ2-1, with 12 bases fitting TRBD2. The germline gives CDR1 SGHRS, CDR2 YFSETQ. Trimming took 3 bases from V and 3 from J; bases not matched to a gene: 7. The CDR3 runs to 17 residues. CDR3 amino acids: CASSSSLLAGGYNEQFF. For the CDR3, the DNA is TGCGCCAGCAGCTCGTCACTACTAGCGGGGGGCTACAATGAGCAGTTCTTC.

This clone came up once. The chain uses TRBV11-1 and TRBJ1-6, with no clear D. In germline, CDR1 is SGHAT, CDR2 FQDESV (reference sequence). The V and J ends lost 5 bases and 9 bases respectively, with 5 bases between them. The length of the CDR3 is 11 residues. CDR3 nucleotides: TGTGCCAGCAGCGACTCTTCACCCCTCCACTTT. Encoded protein: CASSDSSPLHF.

The chain has TRBV10-2 and TRBJ1-4; TRBD1 is a possible D gene (5 bases). CDR1 and CDR2 (germline): WSHSY, SAAADI. V lost 3 bases, J lost 4 bases, and 12 bases lay in between. The CDR3 covers 15 residues. CDR3 residues: CASSERQSLNEKLFF. The CDR3 region has the DNA TGCGCCAGCAGTGAAAGACAGTCCCTTAATGAAAAACTGTTTTTT.

The gene calls are TRBV3-1 (or the pseudogene TRBV3-2) and TRBJ1-5, with D tentatively TRBD1 (6 bases). The CDR3 is made up of 13 amino acids. The ends were cut back, 4 bases at V and 5 bases at J, with 9 bases in the middle. Germline CDR1 LGHDT, CDR2 YNNKEL (reference sequence). The CDR3 DNA is TGTGCCAGCAGCCTACAGGGTTATCAGCCCCAGCATTTT. Its translation: CASSLQGYQPQHF.

This clone occurred once. CDR3 nucleotides: TGTGCCAGCAGCCAAGAGACAGGGCCCTTCTATGGCTACACCTTC. Protein sequence: CASSQETGPFYGYTF. The rearrangement uses TRBV4-2 and TRBJ1-2, with TRBD1 identical over 7 bases. Germline CDR1 is LGHNA and CDR2 is YNFKEQ. This CDR3 has 15 amino acids. J gave up 4 bases and V 0 bases, and 5 bases lay outside the gene matches.

The chain combines TRBV30 with TRBJ1-1; D is unresolved. The V end lost 5 bases, the J end lost 1 base, and 14 bases lay between the germline ends. The CDR3 spans 14 residues. CDR1 is GTSNPN and CDR2 is SVGIG in the germline V gene (reference sequence). The CDR3 protein is CAWGGGRRNTEAFF. The CDR3, as DNA: TGTGCCTGGGGTGGAGGACGGAGGAACACTGAAGCTTTCTTT.

The chain carries TRBV2 and TRBJ2-5; the match to TRBD1 covers 8 bases. V lost 7 bases and J lost 6; bases outside the gene matches: 13. This CDR3 is built from 15 residues. Per the germline V gene, CDR1 is SNHLY and CDR2 is FYNNEI. In nucleotides, the CDR3 is TGTGCCAGCATTCGTACGGCAGGGGGCGCGCAGACCCAGTACTTC. Protein: CASIRTAGGAQTQYF.

In this sample, this clone turned up once. V gene TRBV6-6 combines with J gene TRBJ2-2, with 10 bases matching TRBD2. The germline V gene encodes CDR1 MNHNY and CDR2 SVGAGI (reference sequence). V was pared by 4 bases and J by 4 bases, with 3 bases of the junction left unmatched. This CDR3 is 15 amino acids long. CDR3 protein: CASSSSGGLTGELFF. CDR3 DNA sequence: TGTGCCAGCAGTTCTAGCGGGGGCCTCACCGGGGAGCTGTTTTTT.

A word on this clone: At one end the junction does not follow the germline gene, possibly because of a read error. The chain has TRBV6-2 or TRBV6-3 and TRBJ1-5; no definite D call. The CDR3 is 17 amino acids. Germline V gene sequence: CDR1 MNHEY, CDR2 SVGEGT. CDR3 bases: TGTACCAGCAGTTACCCGAGGGCAGTTTATAGCAATCAGCCCCAGCATTTT. This encodes CTSSYPRAVYSNQPQHF.

The chain employs TRBV11-2 and TRBJ2-1, with D perhaps matching TRBD1 or TRBD2 (6 bases each). Germline V gives CDR1 SGHAT, CDR2 FQNNGV. The CDR3 is 12 residues long. The V gene lost 5 bases and the J gene lost 8 bases, with 10 bases spanning the gap. CDR3 sequence reads: CASSPRGDEQFF. In nucleotides, the CDR3 is TGTGCCAGCAGCCCTAGGGGGGATGAGCAGTTCTTC.

In this sample, this clone turned up a few times. The V gene is TRBV28, the J gene TRBJ2-4; no clear D. Germline V gene lookup returns CDR1 MDHEN and CDR2 SYDVKM. V shed 0 bases and J shed 0 bases, with 12 bases lying between them. The CDR3 consists of 17 residues. The CDR3 sequence: CASSLWTQTLAKNIQYF. The CDR3 DNA follows: TGTGCCAGCAGTTTATGGACCCAGACCTTAGCCAAAAACATTCAGTACTTC.

This chain links TRBV15 with TRBJ2-3; 8 bases are a match to TRBD2. CDR1 is LNHNV and CDR2 is YYDKDF in the germline V gene (reference sequence). V shed 2 bases, J shed 0 bases, and the junction held 7 bases outside the gene matches. The CDR3 has 17 amino acids. CDR3 DNA: TGTGCCACCAGCAGACGAGGGACTAGTACTAGCACAGATACGCAGTATTTT. Its protein is CATSRRGTSTSTDTQYF.

This sequence joins TRBV30 and TRBJ1-2; D remains unclear. Germline V lookup: CDR1 GTSNPN, CDR2 SVGIG (reference sequence). This CDR3 spans 13 amino acids. V lost 4 bases, J lost 8 bases, and 17 bases lay in between. CDR3 sequence reads: CAWTEGGLGGYTF. As DNA, the CDR3 is TGTGCCTGGACGGAGGGCGGACTTGGAGGCTACACCTTC.

The rearrangement links TRBV5-4 to TRBJ2-7; possible D gene TRBD2, 5 bases. The germline gives CDR1 SGHNT, CDR2 YYREEE (reference sequence). The CDR3 sequence is 12 residues long. Trimming removed 6 bases at V and 4 bases at J, with 11 bases between. The CDR3 protein is CASTSPGYEQYF. In nucleotides, the CDR3 is TGTGCCAGCACCTCCCCGGGGTACGAGCAGTACTTC.

CDR3 loop: CASSFKGLAGKNIQYF. In nucleotides, the CDR3 is TGTGCCAGCAGTTTTAAGGGACTAGCGGGGAAAAACATTCAGTACTTC. The chain carries TRBV28 and TRBJ2-4; TRBD2 agrees at 13 bases. CDR1 is MDHEN, CDR2 SYDVKM, per germline. The CDR3 sequence is 16 residues long. J gave up 4 bases and V 3 bases, and 3 bases lay outside the gene matches.

This chain links TRBV19 with TRBJ1-2, with D possibly being TRBD1 (6 bases). V lost 6 bases and J 4 bases, leaving 15 bases between the germline ends. Germline V gene lookup returns CDR1 LNHDA and CDR2 SQIVND (reference sequence). The length of the CDR3 is 14 residues. The CDR3 reads CASRLQGSSYGYTF. The DNA for the CDR3 is TGTGCCAGTAGGCTACAGGGCTCCAGCTATGGCTACACCTTC. The whole variable domain, remainder taken from reference TRBV19 and TRBJ1-2, is DGGITQSPKYLFRKEGQNVTLSCEQNLNHDAMYWYRQDPGQGLRLIYYSQIVNDFQKGDIAEGYSVSREKKESFPLTVTSAQKNPTAFYLCASRLQGSSYGYTFGSGTRLTVV.